The clone carrying this TCR beta chain came up many times. The data derive from a study of T-cell reconstitution after alpha-beta-depleted transplantation in children. Per germline, CDR1 MNHEY and CDR2 SMNVEV (reference sequence). CDR3 size: 14 residues. V lost 3 bases, J lost 1 base, and 10 bases lay in between. Unique molecular identifiers tagged the TCRbeta library. MiXCR was run by TCRdb on the PCR reads, yielding one entry per CDR3 protein. Altogether 150,000 to 200,000 distinct CDR3 sequences are present, around 10% being singletons, with the ten largest covering 13%. The sample consisted of PBMCs, taken before TCRalphabeta/CD19-depleted stem cell transplant. This rearrangement joins TRBV27 to TRBJ2-7, with a weak D call TRBD2 (6 bases). This TCR came from a boy aged 2 to 10 with acute myeloid leukemia, due to receive a stem cell transplant. This chain's CDR3 is CASSFVGGSYEQYF. Written as DNA, the CDR3 is TGTGCCAGCAGTTTCGTCGGGGGTTCCTACGAGCAGTACTTC.